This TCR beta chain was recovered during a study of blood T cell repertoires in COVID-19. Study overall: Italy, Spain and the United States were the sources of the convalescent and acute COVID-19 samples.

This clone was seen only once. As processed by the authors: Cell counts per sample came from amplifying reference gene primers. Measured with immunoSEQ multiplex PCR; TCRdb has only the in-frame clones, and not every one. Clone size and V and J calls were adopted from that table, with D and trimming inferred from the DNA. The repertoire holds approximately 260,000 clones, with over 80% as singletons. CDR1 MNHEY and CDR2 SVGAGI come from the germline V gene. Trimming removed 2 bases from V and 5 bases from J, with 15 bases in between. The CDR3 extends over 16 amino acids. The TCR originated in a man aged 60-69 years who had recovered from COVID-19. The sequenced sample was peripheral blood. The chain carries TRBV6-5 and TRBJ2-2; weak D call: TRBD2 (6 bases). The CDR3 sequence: CASSYVQVGGTGELFF. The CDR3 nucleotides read TGTGCCAGCAGTTACGTACAGGTGGGAGGAACCGGGGAGCTGTTTTTT.